The next 22 T cell receptor beta chains were all read from a single sample in a study of control samples from healthy donors and cancer patients. Only in-frame clones appear in the TCRdb table, and some are missing; sequencing was by immunoSEQ multiplex PCR. The table has approximately 100,000 clones, around nine tenths seen once. The sequenced sample consisted of blood. The receptors originated from a man aged 30 to 39 in good health.

The chain combines TRBV18 with TRBJ2-3; 8 bases fit TRBD1. This CDR3 region has 16 residues. Germline lookup yields CDR1 KGHSH and CDR2 LQKENI. Germline trimming cut 0 bases from V and 2 bases from J; bases unmatched to any gene: 4. The CDR3 DNA reads TGTGCCAGCTCACCACCACGACAGGGGTACACAGATACGCAGTATTTT. The encoded protein is CASSPPRQGYTDTQYF.

V usage is TRBV24-1 and J usage is TRBJ2-2; 10 nucleotides line up with TRBD1. Per germline, CDR1 KGHDR and CDR2 SFDVKD. The CDR3 consists of 17 residues. V shed 4 bases, J shed 4 bases, and the junction held 8 bases outside the gene matches. CDR3 in amino acids: CATSDRGQGPSTGELFF. In DNA form, the CDR3 reads TGTGCCACCAGTGACCGGGGACAGGGGCCCAGCACCGGGGAGCTGTTTTTT.

V gene TRBV7-9 combines with J gene TRBJ2-1; possibly TRBD1 for D (6 bases). The V end lost 7 bases, the J end lost 0 bases, and 16 bases lay between the germline ends. The germline CDR1 and CDR2 sequences are SEHNR and FQNEAQ (reference sequence). The CDR3 totals 16 residues. The chain's CDR3 is CASTPSGQSSYNEQFF. In DNA, the CDR3 is TGTGCCAGCACCCCCTCTGGACAGAGCTCCTACAATGAGCAGTTCTTC.

V gene TRBV5-4 combines with J gene TRBJ2-1; D is perhaps TRBD2 (5 bases). Trimming cost V 3 bases and J 6 bases, with 19 bases left between them. This CDR3 has 16 amino acids. The germline gives CDR1 SGHNT, CDR2 YYREEE (reference sequence). In DNA form, the CDR3 reads TGTGCCAGCAGCTCCCCGGGTACGGGAACTAGCAATGAGCAGTTCTTC. It encodes CASSSPGTGTSNEQFF.

This clone was counted between two and nine times. The chain joins TRBV21-1 to TRBJ1-5. TRBV21-1 is assigned pseudogene status. This CDR3 comprises 13 residues. This CDR3 reads CAPREQYGQPQHF. The CDR3 nucleotides read TGTGCCCCTAGGGAACAGTACGGTCAGCCCCAGCATTTT.

The chain is built from TRBV4-1 and TRBJ1-2; no clear D. Trimming left V 0 bases short and J 3 bases short, with 14 bases between. CDR3 length equals 16 residues. CDR1 MGHRA and CDR2 YSYEKL come from the germline V gene. CDR3 sequence reads: CASSQDPSPPDYGYTF. CDR3 sequence (DNA): TGCGCCAGCAGCCAAGATCCTTCCCCGCCTGACTATGGCTACACCTTC.

The rearrangement joins TRBV5-1 to TRBJ2-2; 9 positions agree with TRBD1. The germline gives CDR1 SGHRS, CDR2 YFSETQ. The CDR3 contains 14 residues. Germline trimming cut 2 bases from V and 4 bases from J; bases unmatched to any gene: 0. In DNA, the CDR3 is TGCGCCAGCAGCTTACAGGGGGCCACCGGGGAGCTGTTTTTT. Translation: CASSLQGATGELFF.

The V call is TRBV10-2, the J call TRBJ1-1; TRBD1 matches at 8 bases. V lost 6 bases, J lost 10 bases, and 10 bases stayed unmatched. CDR3 length equals 13 residues. CDR1 is WSHSY, CDR2 SAAADI, per germline. In DNA, the CDR3 is TGCGCCAGCAGCGATTCAGGGGGCGGACGAGCTTTCTTT. Encoded protein: CASSDSGGGRAFF.

The V gene is TRBV11-2, the J gene TRBJ2-2; 9 nucleotides match TRBD2. Germline-derived CDR1 and CDR2 are SGHAT and FQNNGV. J was trimmed by 1 base and V by 2 bases; bases with no gene match: 8. The CDR3 extends over 18 amino acids. The CDR3 loop is CASSLILSAGGNTGELFF. DNA for the CDR3: TGTGCCAGCAGCTTAATCTTGTCAGCGGGGGGGAACACCGGGGAGCTGTTTTTT.

This chain joins TRBV7-9 and TRBJ2-1, with TRBD2 matching 13 bases. Trimming took 1 base from V and 10 from J; bases not matched to a gene: 4. CDR3 length equals 15 residues. CDR1 and CDR2 from the germline V gene are SEHNR and FQNEAQ (reference sequence). The CDR3 is CASSLEGLAGEEQFF. CDR3 in DNA: TGTGCCAGCAGCTTAGAAGGACTAGCGGGGGAGGAGCAGTTCTTC.

This clone appeared once. V gene TRBV27 combines with J gene TRBJ2-7; D could derive from TRBD1 or TRBD2 (7 bases each). Looked up from germline, CDR1 is MNHEY and CDR2 is SMNVEV (reference sequence). The CDR3 has 15 amino acids. Trimming removed 5 bases at V and 1 base at J, with 15 bases between. The CDR3 spells CASSRQGGRSYEQYV. The CDR3 nucleotides are TGTGCCAGCAGTAGACAGGGAGGGAGGTCCTACGAGCAGTACGTC.

This clone was observed a single time. CDR3 sequence: CASTGVDILNTGELFF. In DNA form, the CDR3 reads TGTGCCAGCACAGGGGTCGACATTCTGAACACCGGGGAGCTGTTTTTT. This chain links TRBV13 with TRBJ2-2; the D gene is possibly TRBD1 (6 bases). Trimming took 7 bases from V and 1 from J, leaving 16 bases between them. The germline CDR1 and CDR2 sequences are PRHDT and FYEKMQ (reference sequence). This CDR3 has 16 amino acids.

J is TRBJ2-2 and V is TRBV18; unclear D gene. Trimming took off 5 bases at V and 5 bases at J, with 9 bases between the two ends. This CDR3 has 13 amino acids. Germline loops: CDR1 KGHSH, CDR2 LQKENI. For the CDR3, the DNA is TGTGCCAGCTCATCCCAGACTACCGGGGAGCTGTTTTTT. This gives the protein CASSSQTTGELFF.

The rearrangement uses TRBV7-6 and TRBJ1-5; D uncertain. There are 15 residues in the CDR3. The V and J ends lost 5 bases and 3 bases respectively, with 14 bases between them. The V gene's germline CDR1 is SGHVS and CDR2 FNYEAQ. In nucleotides, the CDR3 is TGTGCCAGCAGCCCGTCTGGACTCGACAATCAGCCCCAGCATTTT. As protein: CASSPSGLDNQPQHF.

The V gene is TRBV5-1, the J gene TRBJ1-1; TRBD1 matches 9 bases. The CDR3 length is 14 residues. The J segment lost 5 bases and the V segment lost 7 bases, leaving 9 bases of the junction unmatched. Germline lookup yields CDR1 SGHRS and CDR2 YFSETQ. Here the CDR3 reads CASGQGQGGTEAFF. DNA of the CDR3: TGCGCCAGCGGCCAGGGACAGGGAGGAACTGAAGCTTTCTTT.

The CDR3 sequence: CASSLGSGTGNTIYF. The CDR3 region has the DNA TGCGCCAGCAGCTTGGGGTCAGGAACTGGAAACACCATATATTTT. The rearrangement links TRBV5-1 to TRBJ1-3; D gene unclear. Germline V gene lookup returns CDR1 SGHRS and CDR2 YFSETQ. The V gene lost 0 bases and the J gene lost 2 bases, with 9 bases spanning the gap. CDR3 length: 15 residues. Filled out from reference TRBV5-1 and TRBJ1-3, the complete variable domain reads KAGVTQTPRYLIKTRGQQVTLSCSPISGHRSVSWYQQTPGQGLQFLFEYFSETQRNKGNFPGRFSGRQFSNSRSEMNVSTLELGDSALYLCASSLGSGTGNTIYFGEGSWLTVV.

The chain carries TRBV5-1 and TRBJ2-1; weak D call: TRBD1 (8 bases). The germline V gene encodes CDR1 SGHRS and CDR2 YFSETQ. Deletions cut 5 bases from V and 4 bases from J, with 13 bases between. The CDR3 covers 14 residues. In DNA, the CDR3 is TGCGCCAGCAGTGGACAGGGAGGGTACAATGAGCAGTTCTTC. Translated, it gives CASSGQGGYNEQFF. Full variable domain (remainder filled in from reference TRBV5-1 and TRBJ2-1): KAGVTQTPRYLIKTRGQQVTLSCSPISGHRSVSWYQQTPGQGLQFLFEYFSETQRNKGNFPGRFSGRQFSNSRSEMNVSTLELGDSALYLCASSGQGGYNEQFFGPGTRLTVL.

The V and J genes are TRBV21-1 and TRBJ2-5; the table's D gene call, TRBD2, was not cross checked with the DNA. TRBV21-1 corresponds to a pseudogene. This CDR3 is built from 13 residues. In DNA form, the CDR3 reads TGTGCCAGCAGCACTGGGAGCCAAGAGACCCAGTACTTC. Translation: CASSTGSQETQYF.

This clone was counted once. The gene calls are TRBV7-2 and TRBJ1-2, with D perhaps TRBD1 (6 bases). This CDR3 contains 15 residues. V lost 4 bases to trimming and J lost 5 bases, with 17 bases between them. Germline values: CDR1 SGHTA, CDR2 FQGNSA. The CDR3 spells CASSSRDTTGYGYTF. The CDR3 DNA sequence: TGTGCCAGCAGCTCCCGGGACACCACTGGGTATGGCTACACCTTC.

The chain uses TRBV3-1 (or the pseudogene TRBV3-2) and TRBJ2-1; no reliable D call. The germline V and J ends were trimmed by 6 bases and 0 bases, with 15 bases remaining between them. This CDR3 is built from 16 residues. CDR1 is LGHDT and CDR2 is YNNKEL in the germline V gene (reference sequence). CDR3 nucleotides: TGTGCCAGCAGTCTCCCTCGTACTCCCTCCTACAATGAGCAGTTCTTC. The encoded protein is CASSLPRTPSYNEQFF.

The chain recombines TRBV29-1 with TRBJ2-1; 7 bases align to TRBD1. The CDR3 runs 14 residues. With V trimmed by 7 bases and J by 4 bases, 10 bases remained unmatched. Germline V gene lookup returns CDR1 SQVTM and CDR2 ANQGSEA. CDR3 sequence reads: CSAEGDRSYNEQFF. The CDR3 DNA sequence: TGCAGCGCCGAGGGGGACAGAAGTTACAATGAGCAGTTCTTC.

This CDR3 reads CASSNANSPLHF. Here the CDR3 DNA reads TGTGCCAGCAGTAATGCGAATTCACCCCTCCACTTT. The chain has TRBV25-1 and TRBJ1-6; D is unresolved. Germline V gives CDR1 MGHDK, CDR2 SYGVNS. The CDR3 is 12 amino acids. The germline V and J ends were trimmed by 5 bases and 7 bases, with 6 bases remaining between them.